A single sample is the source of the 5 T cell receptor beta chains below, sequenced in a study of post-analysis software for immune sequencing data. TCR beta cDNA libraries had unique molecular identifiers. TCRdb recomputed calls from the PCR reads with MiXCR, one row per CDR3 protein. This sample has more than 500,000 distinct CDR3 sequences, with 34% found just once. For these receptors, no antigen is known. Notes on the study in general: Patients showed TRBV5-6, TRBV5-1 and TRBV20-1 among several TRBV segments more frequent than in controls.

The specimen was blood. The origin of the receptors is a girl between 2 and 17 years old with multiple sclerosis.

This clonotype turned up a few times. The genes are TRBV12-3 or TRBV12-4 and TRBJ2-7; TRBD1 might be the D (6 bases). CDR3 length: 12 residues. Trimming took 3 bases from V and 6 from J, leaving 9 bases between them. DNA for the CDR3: TGTGCCAGCAGTTTTCTGACAGGCGAGCAGTACTTC. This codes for CASSFLTGEQYF.

CDR3 in amino acids: CASSPGGALETQYF. The CDR3, as DNA: TGTGCCAGCAGCCCCGGGGGGGCCTTAGAGACCCAGTACTTC. The chain links TRBV7-3 to TRBJ2-5; 8 nucleotides match TRBD2. The CDR3 spans 14 residues. The V and J ends lost 5 bases and 4 bases, in that order; junction bases with no gene match: 6. Germline loops: CDR1 SGHTA, CDR2 FQGTGA.

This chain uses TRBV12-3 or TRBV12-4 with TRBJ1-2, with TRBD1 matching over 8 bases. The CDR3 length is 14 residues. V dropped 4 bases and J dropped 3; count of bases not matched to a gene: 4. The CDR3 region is CASSSGGVHYGYTF. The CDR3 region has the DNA TGTGCCAGCAGTTCAGGGGGCGTACACTATGGCTACACCTTC.

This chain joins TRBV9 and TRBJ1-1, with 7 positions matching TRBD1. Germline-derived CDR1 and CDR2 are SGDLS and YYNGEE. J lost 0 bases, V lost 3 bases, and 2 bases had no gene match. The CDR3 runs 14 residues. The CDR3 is CASSGDSMNTEAFF. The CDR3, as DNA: TGTGCCAGCAGCGGGGACAGTATGAACACTGAAGCTTTCTTT.

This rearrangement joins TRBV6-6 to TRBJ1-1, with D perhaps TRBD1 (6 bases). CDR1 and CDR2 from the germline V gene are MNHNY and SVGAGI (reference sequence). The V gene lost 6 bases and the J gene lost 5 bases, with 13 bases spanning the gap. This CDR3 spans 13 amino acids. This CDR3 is CASSPKGGTEAFF. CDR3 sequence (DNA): TGTGCCAGCAGCCCCAAGGGGGGGACTGAAGCTTTCTTT.